This T cell receptor beta chain was sequenced for a study of blood T cell repertoires in COVID-19. V was pared by 4 bases and J by 0 bases, with 3 bases of the junction left unmatched. Germline lookup yields CDR1 KGHSH and CDR2 LQKENI. CDR3 length: 16 amino acids. In the original processing: Amplification with reference gene primers provided the estimates of nucleated cell counts. Generated by immunoSEQ multiplex PCR, the TCRdb table keeps only in-frame clones and is missing some. V and J calls and clone size are as listed in that table; D and trimming were resolved from the DNA. The sample comprises over 300,000 clones, around four fifths of which are singletons, and 1% to 1.5% rests with the top ten.

The sequencing input was peripheral blood. The receptor was derived from a woman in her 50s with acute or convalescent COVID-19. The rearrangement uses TRBV18 and TRBJ2-1; 10 nucleotides line up with TRBD2. CDR3 DNA: TGTGCCAGCTCACTAGCGGGAGGACTCTCCTACAATGAGCAGTTCTTC. It yields the protein CASSLAGGLSYNEQFF.